Listed here are 11 T cell receptor beta chains from one sample, sequenced in a study of T cells in Graves' hyperthyroidism and ophthalmopathy. Researchers took RNA transcripts and amplified the TCR beta CDR3 regions from them. HTBI primers drove first-round RT-PCR of the TCR CDR3. From the multiplex PCR reads, TCRdb called clonotypes with MiXCR, one entry per CDR3 protein. The sample carries nearly 750,000 distinct CDR3 sequences, about a third recorded once. Source material: blood. The source of these receptors is a woman aged 35 to 49 with Graves' hyperthyroidism.

This clonotype has ten or more counts. This chain joins TRBV7-9 and TRBJ1-1; D gene unclear. The CDR3 sequence is 14 residues long. In germline, CDR1 is SEHNR, CDR2 FQNEAQ (reference sequence). The V end was cut by 6 bases, the J end by 1 base, with 12 bases between. The CDR3 protein is CASSIRRRNTEAFF. In DNA, the CDR3 is TGTGCCAGCAGTATAAGACGGAGGAACACTGAAGCTTTCTTT.

This clonotype occurred many times. The chain has TRBV19 and TRBJ1-2; D is perhaps TRBD1 (5 bases). This CDR3 contains 13 residues. Trimming left V 0 bases short and J 5 bases short, with 7 bases between. In germline, CDR1 is LNHDA, CDR2 SQIVND (reference sequence). CDR3 nucleotide sequence: TGTGCCAGTAGTATAGATCGGGGGTATGGCTACACCTTC. As protein: CASSIDRGYGYTF.

This clonotype appeared many times. The chain combines TRBV6-1 with TRBJ2-5, with D perhaps given as TRBD1 or TRBD2 (5 bases each). V lost 9 bases to trimming and J lost 1 base, with 15 bases between them. Per the germline V gene, CDR1 is MNHNS and CDR2 is SASEGT. The CDR3 runs 14 residues. CDR3 nucleotides: TGTGCCAGTAGAGGGTCTAGGGGCCAAGAGACCCAGTACTTC. Translated: CASRGSRGQETQYF.

This clonotype has only a few counts. This chain uses TRBV28 with TRBJ1-2; no definite D call. The CDR3 length is 10 residues. V was shortened by 8 bases and J by 3 bases, with 4 bases between the two germline ends. Per the germline V gene, CDR1 is MDHEN and CDR2 is SYDVKM. DNA of the CDR3: TGTGCCAGCGAGCACTATGGCTACACCTTC. This gives the protein CASEHYGYTF.

Concerning this clonotype: Possible read error: a much larger clone is one base away. Lacking the conserved final phenylalanine or tryptophan, this CDR3 likely reflects a read error. The J gene is TRBJ2-7, the V gene TRBV12-3 or TRBV12-4; a possible D gene is TRBD1 (5 bases). V was cut by 8 bases and J by 5 bases, with 13 bases left in between. This CDR3 region has 12 residues. CDR3 DNA: TGTGCCAGCGGTCAGGGTGTGAACGAGCAGTACCTC. Translated, it gives CASGQGVNEQYL.

This clonotype has a count of ten or more. The V call is TRBV10-3, the J call TRBJ1-1, with D perhaps matching TRBD1 (5 bases). Trimming removed 6 bases at V and 1 base at J, with 12 bases between. The V gene's germline CDR1 is ENHRY and CDR2 SYGVKD. This CDR3 spans 14 amino acids. DNA of the CDR3: TGTGCCATCAGGGCTAGGGGCGAGAACACTGAAGCTTTCTTT. The encoded protein is CAIRARGENTEAFF.

This clonotype was detected many times. The chain recombines TRBV19 with TRBJ1-3; 9 bases match TRBD1. The CDR3 loop spans 15 amino acids. Losses at the gene ends were 3 bases for V and 8 bases for J; bases not matched to a gene: 8. Per the germline V gene, CDR1 is LNHDA and CDR2 is SQIVND (reference sequence). The CDR3 is CASSMNDRGSDTIYF. CDR3 DNA sequence: TGTGCCAGTAGTATGAACGACAGGGGGTCCGACACCATATATTTT. Drawing the rest from reference TRBV19 and TRBJ1-3, the complete variable domain is DGGITQSPKYLFRKEGQNVTLSCEQNLNHDAMYWYRQDPGQGLRLIYYSQIVNDFQKGDIAEGYSVSREKKESFPLTVTSAQKNPTAFYLCASSMNDRGSDTIYFGEGSWLTVV.

This clonotype was counted at least ten times. The rearrangement joins TRBV12-3 or TRBV12-4 to TRBJ1-3; D remains ambiguous. V was shortened by 4 bases and J by 2 bases, with 3 bases between the two germline ends. The CDR3 sequence is 12 residues long. The CDR3 protein is CASSSAGNTIYF. CDR3 coding DNA: TGTGCCAGCAGTTCCGCTGGAAACACCATATATTTT.

This chain joins TRBV9 and TRBJ2-2; 7 positions match TRBD2. The CDR3 is 17 amino acids. From germline, CDR1 is SGDLS and CDR2 YYNGEE. Losses at the gene ends were 0 bases for V and 0 bases for J; bases not matched to a gene: 5. Here the CDR3 reads CASSVERLAANTGELFF. CDR3 nucleotides: TGTGCCAGCAGCGTAGAACGGCTAGCGGCGAACACCGGGGAGCTGTTTTTT. Full variable domain (remainder filled in from reference TRBV9 and TRBJ2-2): DSGVTQTPKHLITATGQRVTLRCSPRSGDLSVYWYQQSLDQGLQFLIQYYNGEERAKGNILERFSAQQFPDLHSELNLSSLELGDSALYFCASSVERLAANTGELFFGEGSRLTVL.

The chain is built from TRBV25-1 and TRBJ2-7; TRBD1 aligns across 8 bases. V shed 0 bases, J shed 3 bases, and the junction held 4 bases outside the gene matches. Germline-derived CDR1 and CDR2 are MGHDK and SYGVNS. There are 15 residues in the CDR3. In DNA, the CDR3 is TGTGCCAGCAGTGAATACGGACAGGGCGGCTACGAGCAGTACTTC. It specifies CASSEYGQGGYEQYF.

A remark on this clonotype: This may come from a read error, since a much larger clone is one base off. The chain uses TRBV7-3 and TRBJ1-1; the D is unclear. This CDR3 is built from 15 residues. Germline V gene data show CDR1 as SGHTA and CDR2 as FQGTGA. The CDR3 is CASSLVAKNHTEASF. The CDR3 DNA follows: TGTGCCAGCAGCTTAGTGGCTAAGAATCACACTGAAGCTTCCTTT.